This record looks at one T cell receptor (beta chain) sequence and its context. CDR1 and CDR2 from the germline V gene are MDHEN and SYDVKM. There are 16 residues in the CDR3. The J segment lost 1 base and the V segment lost 6 bases, leaving 10 bases of the junction unmatched. This specimen belongs to a study of blood T cell repertoires in COVID-19. Across the study: The origin of the acute and convalescent COVID-19 samples was the United States, Italy and Spain. PBMCs, B-cell-depleted T cells, or T cells were the source of the cDNA or gDNA that made up the material.

In the source study's methods: Reference gene primer amplification in the assay estimated nucleated cell counts. Using immunoSEQ multiplex PCR, the repertoire was profiled, and TCRdb retains in-frame clones only, with some absent. The V and J calls and clone size come from that table; D and trimming were worked out from the DNA. The table includes about 91,000 clones, 76% detected once. The sequenced sample was peripheral blood. V usage is TRBV28 and J usage is TRBJ2-7, with 9 bases matching TRBD1. This clonotype originated in an older man with acute or convalescent COVID-19. CDR3 nucleotide sequence: TGTGCCAGCAGCGCCCCCGGGACAGGGCTATCCTACGAGCAGTACTTC. Translating it yields CASSAPGTGLSYEQYF.